This TCR beta chain appears in the sequencing data of a study of response to subunit inactivated influenza vaccine. Study-level findings and limits: The authors suggested that few new T cells are recruited per seasonal influenza vaccination.

Remarks on this clonotype: The antigen is undetermined.

TCRdb called the RT-PCR reads again in MiXCR, with one record for every CDR3 protein. The repertoire includes about 650,000 distinct CDR3 sequences, around a sixth of them detected once, and more than 9% sits in the top ten. The sequence derives from a man aged 45-65 years who received an inactivated influenza vaccine. The starting material was PBMCs from blood, obtained roughly 12 days after vaccination.

The CDR3 loop is CASSLGGTGRYGYTF. CDR3 coding DNA: TGCGCCAGCAGCTTGGGGGGCACAGGGCGCTATGGCTACACCTTC. The V call is TRBV5-1, the J call TRBJ1-2, with D possibly matching TRBD1 (6 bases). CDR3 length: 15 amino acids. The germline V gene has CDR1 SGHRS and CDR2 YFSETQ. The V end was cut by 0 bases, the J end by 4 bases, with 13 bases between.